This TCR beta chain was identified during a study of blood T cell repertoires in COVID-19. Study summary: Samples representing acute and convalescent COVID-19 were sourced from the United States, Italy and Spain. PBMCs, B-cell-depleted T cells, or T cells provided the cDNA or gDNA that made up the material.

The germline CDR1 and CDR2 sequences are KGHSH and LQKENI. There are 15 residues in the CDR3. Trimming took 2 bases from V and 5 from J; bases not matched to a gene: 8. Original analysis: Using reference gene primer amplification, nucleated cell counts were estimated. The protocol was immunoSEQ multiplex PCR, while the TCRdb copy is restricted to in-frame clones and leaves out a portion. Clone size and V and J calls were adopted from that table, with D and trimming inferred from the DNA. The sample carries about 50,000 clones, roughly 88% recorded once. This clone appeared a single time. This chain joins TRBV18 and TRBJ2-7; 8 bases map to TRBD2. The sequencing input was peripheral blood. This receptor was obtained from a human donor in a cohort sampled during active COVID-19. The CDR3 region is CASSPGIAGNNEQYF. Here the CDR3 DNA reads TGTGCCAGCTCACCAGGGATAGCGGGGAATAACGAGCAGTACTTC.